This T cell receptor (beta chain) was found in a study of control samples from healthy donors and cancer patients. The CDR3 runs 13 residues. Per the germline V gene, CDR1 is KGHSH and CDR2 is LQKENI. V was clipped by 3 bases and J by 7 bases; unmatched bases: 5. Assay used: immunoSEQ multiplex PCR; TCRdb lists only in-frame clones, some missing. The repertoire consists of about 150,000 clones, with over 85% occurring once and the leading ten covering more than 8%. The sequenced sample was blood. This sequence was found in a woman aged 35 to 49 in good health. The gene calls are TRBV18 and TRBJ1-2; 7 bases line up with TRBD1. Here the CDR3 reads CASSPDREAGYTF. CDR3 sequence (DNA): TGTGCCAGCTCACCCGACAGGGAAGCTGGCTACACCTTC.